The 7 T cell receptor beta chains below were found in one sample sequenced in a study of blood T cell repertoires in COVID-19. The data were produced by immunoSEQ multiplex PCR, yet TCRdb's version contains in-frame clones alone and is incomplete. The sample gives around 220,000 clones, about 90% of which show up once; 1.9% is in the top ten. Sequenced sample: peripheral blood. The receptors shown here come from a man aged 35 to 55 with active or convalescent COVID-19.

The V and J genes are TRBV18 and TRBJ2-6; 7 nucleotides agree with TRBD1. CDR3 length: 17 amino acids. J lost 0 bases, V lost 2 bases, and 4 bases had no gene match. Germline lookup yields CDR1 KGHSH and CDR2 LQKENI. Written as DNA, the CDR3 is TGTGCCAGCTCACCAGAGACAGGGTTCTCTGGGGCCAACGTCCTGACTTTC. Residues: CASSPETGFSGANVLTF.

The chain has TRBV13 and TRBJ1-1; a weak D match, TRBD1 (6 bases). V was clipped by 1 base and J by 3 bases, with 9 bases between them. The CDR3 has 14 residues. Germline V gene lookup returns CDR1 PRHDT and CDR2 FYEKMQ (reference sequence). Here the CDR3 reads CASSLVGQHTEAFF. The CDR3 nucleotides read TGTGCCAGCAGCTTAGTGGGACAACACACTGAAGCTTTCTTT.

V gene TRBV2 combines with J gene TRBJ2-1; 9 bases line up with TRBD2. The CDR3 contains 16 residues. Germline assignment: CDR1 SNHLY and CDR2 FYNNEI. The V and J ends lost 6 bases and 4 bases, in that order; junction bases with no gene match: 10. The CDR3: CASRAQGLARYNEQFF. CDR3 nucleotides: TGTGCCAGCAGGGCACAAGGACTAGCGCGTTACAATGAGCAGTTCTTC.

The chain couples TRBV6-6 to TRBJ2-7; possibly TRBD1 for D (6 bases). Per germline, CDR1 MNHNY and CDR2 SVGAGI (reference sequence). This CDR3 comprises 12 residues. Trimming cost V 5 bases and J 5 bases, with 10 bases left between them. CDR3 in amino acids: CASSDRSHEQYF. CDR3 coding DNA: TGTGCCAGCAGTGACAGGTCCCACGAGCAGTACTTC.

The chain links TRBV5-6 to TRBJ1-5; 8 positions match TRBD1. With V trimmed by 7 bases and J by 3 bases, 6 bases remained unmatched. CDR1 is SGHDT, CDR2 YYEEEE, per germline. This CDR3 is 14 amino acids long. In nucleotides, the CDR3 is TGTGCCAGCGGGAGGACAGGGCACAATCAGCCCCAGCATTTT. It codes for CASGRTGHNQPQHF.

This CDR3 is CASRVEGETSGSFRDTDTQYF. The DNA for the CDR3 is TGTGCCAGCAGGGTGGAGGGAGAGACTAGCGGGAGCTTTCGGGACACAGATACGCAGTATTTT. V and J are TRBV2 and TRBJ2-3, with 12 bases aligning to TRBD2. Germline lookup yields CDR1 SNHLY and CDR2 FYNNEI. With V trimmed by 6 bases and J by 2 bases, 21 bases remained unmatched. The CDR3 runs 21 residues.

V usage is TRBV28 and J usage is TRBJ1-4, with D unresolved. The germline V and J ends were trimmed by 1 base and 8 bases, with 11 bases remaining between them. CDR1 is MDHEN and CDR2 is SYDVKM in the germline V gene. CDR3 length: 14 residues. The CDR3 is CASSLSVPGEKLFF. CDR3 DNA: TGTGCCAGCAGTTTATCAGTTCCGGGGGAAAAACTGTTTTTT. The full variable domain, rest sourced from reference TRBV28 and TRBJ1-4, is DVKVTQSSRYLVKRTGEKVFLECVQDMDHENMFWYRQDPGLGLRLIYFSYDVKMKEKGDIPEGYSVSREKKERFSLILESASTNQTSMYLCASSLSVPGEKLFFGSGTQLSVL.